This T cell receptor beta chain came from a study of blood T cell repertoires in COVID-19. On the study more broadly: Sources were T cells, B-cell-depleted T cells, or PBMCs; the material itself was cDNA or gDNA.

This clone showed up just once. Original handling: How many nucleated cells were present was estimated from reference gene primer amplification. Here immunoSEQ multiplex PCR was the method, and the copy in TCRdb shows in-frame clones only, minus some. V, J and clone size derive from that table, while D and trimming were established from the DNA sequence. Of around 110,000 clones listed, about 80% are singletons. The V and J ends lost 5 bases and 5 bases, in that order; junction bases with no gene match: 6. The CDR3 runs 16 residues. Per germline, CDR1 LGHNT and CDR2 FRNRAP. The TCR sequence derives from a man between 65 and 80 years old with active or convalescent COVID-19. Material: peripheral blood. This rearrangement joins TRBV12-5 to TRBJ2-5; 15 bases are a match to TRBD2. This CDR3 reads CASGPGLAGGLETQYF. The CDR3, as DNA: TGTGCTAGTGGTCCAGGACTAGCGGGGGGGTTGGAGACCCAGTACTTC.